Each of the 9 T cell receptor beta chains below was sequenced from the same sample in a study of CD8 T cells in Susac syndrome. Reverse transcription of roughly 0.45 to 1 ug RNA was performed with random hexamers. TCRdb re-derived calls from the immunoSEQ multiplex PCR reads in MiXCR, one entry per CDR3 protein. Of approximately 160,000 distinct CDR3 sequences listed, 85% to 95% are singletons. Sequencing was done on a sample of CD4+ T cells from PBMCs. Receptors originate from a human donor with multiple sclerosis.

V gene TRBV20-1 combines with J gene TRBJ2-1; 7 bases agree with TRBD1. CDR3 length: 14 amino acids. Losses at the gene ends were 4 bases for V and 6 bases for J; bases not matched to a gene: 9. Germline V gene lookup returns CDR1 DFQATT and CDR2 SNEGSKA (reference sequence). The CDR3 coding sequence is TGCAGTGCTACCCGGACAGGATGGGCCAATGAGCAGTTCTTC. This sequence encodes CSATRTGWANEQFF.

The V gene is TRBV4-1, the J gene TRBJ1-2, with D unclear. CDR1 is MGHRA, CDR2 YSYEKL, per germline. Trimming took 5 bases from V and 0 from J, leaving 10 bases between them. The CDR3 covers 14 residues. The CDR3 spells CASSSILANYGYTF. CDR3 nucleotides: TGCGCCAGCAGCTCCATCTTAGCTAACTATGGCTACACCTTC.

CDR3 in amino acids: CASSEYAAVVDTEAFF. The CDR3 coding sequence is TGTGCCAGCAGTGAATATGCCGCCGTGGTTGACACTGAAGCTTTCTTT. The gene calls are TRBV25-1 and TRBJ1-1; no clear D gene. V was shortened by 0 bases and J by 3 bases, with 14 bases between the two germline ends. The germline V gene has CDR1 MGHDK and CDR2 SYGVNS. The CDR3 sequence is 16 residues long.

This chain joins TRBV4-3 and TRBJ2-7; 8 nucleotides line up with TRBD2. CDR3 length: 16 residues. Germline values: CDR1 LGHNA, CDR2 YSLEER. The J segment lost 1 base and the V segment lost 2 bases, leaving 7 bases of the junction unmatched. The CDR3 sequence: CASSQHSSSGSYEQYF. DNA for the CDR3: TGCGCCAGCAGCCAACACTCCTCTAGCGGGTCCTACGAGCAGTACTTC.

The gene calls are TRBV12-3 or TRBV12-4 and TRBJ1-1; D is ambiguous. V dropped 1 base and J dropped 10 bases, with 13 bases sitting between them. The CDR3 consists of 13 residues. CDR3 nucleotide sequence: TGTGCCAGCAGTTTAGGGCAGGATTTTACAGCTTTCTTT. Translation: CASSLGQDFTAFF.

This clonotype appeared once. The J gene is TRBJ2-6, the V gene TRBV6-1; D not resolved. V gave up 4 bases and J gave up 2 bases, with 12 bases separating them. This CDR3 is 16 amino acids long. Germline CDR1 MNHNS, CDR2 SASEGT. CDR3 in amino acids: CASSARLGTGANVLTF. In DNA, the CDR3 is TGTGCCAGCAGTGCAAGGTTGGGTACTGGGGCCAACGTCCTGACTTTC.

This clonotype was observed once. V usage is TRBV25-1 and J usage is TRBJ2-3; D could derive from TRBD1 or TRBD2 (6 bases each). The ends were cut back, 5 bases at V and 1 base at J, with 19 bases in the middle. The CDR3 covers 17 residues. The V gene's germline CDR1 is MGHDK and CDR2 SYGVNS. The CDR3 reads CASSSRGLAFGTDTQYF. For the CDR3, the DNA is TGTGCCAGCAGTTCCAGGGGCCTAGCGTTTGGCACAGATACGCAGTATTTT. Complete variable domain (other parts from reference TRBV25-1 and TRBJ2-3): EADIYQTPRYLVIGTGKKITLECSQTMGHDKMYWYQQDPGMELHLIHYSYGVNSTEKGDLSSESTVSRIRTEHFPLTLESARPSHTSQYLCASSSRGLAFGTDTQYFGPGTRLTVL.

CDR3 nucleotides: TGTGCCAGCAGTTCATGGACGGCTATGGGTTCTGGGGCTTTCTTT. It translates to CASSSWTAMGSGAFF. The rearrangement uses TRBV28 and TRBJ1-1; D gene unclear. The V end was cut by 4 bases, the J end by 11 bases, with 23 bases between. Germline CDR1 MDHEN, CDR2 SYDVKM. This CDR3 region has 15 residues.

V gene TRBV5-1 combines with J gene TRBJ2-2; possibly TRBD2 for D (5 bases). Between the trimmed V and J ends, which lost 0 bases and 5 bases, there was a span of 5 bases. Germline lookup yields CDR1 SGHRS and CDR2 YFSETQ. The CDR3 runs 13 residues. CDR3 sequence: CASSLGTTGELFF. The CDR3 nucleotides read TGCGCCAGCAGCTTGGGGACTACCGGGGAGCTGTTTTTT.